Included here is one T cell receptor beta chain sequence, with context. These data belong to a study of shared clonotypes between healthy human individuals. Genomic DNA of every subset was divided equally among multiple immunoSEQ plates. The assay was immunoSEQ multiplex PCR, and TCRdb's table has in-frame clones only and misses some. The table lists 2 million to 3 million clones, around 94% of them singletons. The donors, all of them Caucasian adults, lived in Nashville, Tennessee. The CDR3 sequence is 17 residues long. The V end lost 4 bases, the J end lost 0 bases, and 20 bases lay between the germline ends. Looked up from germline, CDR1 is SGHNT and CDR2 is YYREEE (reference sequence).

The sequence was collected from a man aged 18 to 29 in good health. The material sequenced was naive CD4+ T cells sorted from blood. Sample subset: CD45RA+ positively selected. The chain recombines TRBV5-4 with TRBJ2-7; D possibly corresponds to TRBD1 (6 bases). The DNA for the CDR3 is TGTGCCAGCAGCCTTACTTCAAGACAGGCCAGCTCCTACGAGCAGTACTTC. Translation gives CASSLTSRQASSYEQYF.